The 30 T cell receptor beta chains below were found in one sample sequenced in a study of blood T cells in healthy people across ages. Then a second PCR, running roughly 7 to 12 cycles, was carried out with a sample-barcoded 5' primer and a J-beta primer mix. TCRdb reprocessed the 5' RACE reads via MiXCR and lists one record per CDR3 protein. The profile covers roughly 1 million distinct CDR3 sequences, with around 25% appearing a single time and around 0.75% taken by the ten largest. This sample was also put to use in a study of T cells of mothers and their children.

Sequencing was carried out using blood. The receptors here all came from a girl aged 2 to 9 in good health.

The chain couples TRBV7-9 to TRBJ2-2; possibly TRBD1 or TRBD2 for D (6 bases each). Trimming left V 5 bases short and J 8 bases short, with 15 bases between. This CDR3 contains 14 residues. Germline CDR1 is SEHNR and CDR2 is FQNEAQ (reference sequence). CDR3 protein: CASSPGGGEGELFF. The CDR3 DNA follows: TGTGCCAGCAGCCCCGGAGGGGGAGAAGGGGAGCTGTTTTTT.

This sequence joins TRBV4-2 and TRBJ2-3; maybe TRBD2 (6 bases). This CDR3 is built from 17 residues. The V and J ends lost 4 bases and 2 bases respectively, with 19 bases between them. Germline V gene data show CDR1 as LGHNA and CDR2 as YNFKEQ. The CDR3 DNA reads TGTGCCAGCAGCCCAGGTGATTGGGACTCCCCCACAGATACGCAGTATTTT. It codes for CASSPGDWDSPTDTQYF.

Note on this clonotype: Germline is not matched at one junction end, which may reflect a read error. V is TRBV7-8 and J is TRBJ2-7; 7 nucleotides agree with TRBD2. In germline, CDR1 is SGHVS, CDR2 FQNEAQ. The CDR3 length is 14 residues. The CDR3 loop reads CASSLAGSFYEQYF. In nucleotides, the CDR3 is TGTGCCAGCAGTTTAGCGGGCTCCTTCTACGAGCAGTACTTC.

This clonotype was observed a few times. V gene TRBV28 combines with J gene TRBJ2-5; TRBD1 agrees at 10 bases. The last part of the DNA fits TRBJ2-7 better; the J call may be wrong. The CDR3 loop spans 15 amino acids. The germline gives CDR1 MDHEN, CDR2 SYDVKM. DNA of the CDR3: TGTGCCATCAGGCCCTGGAGGGACAGGGGCCACGAGCAGTACTTC. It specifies CAIRPWRDRGHEQYF.

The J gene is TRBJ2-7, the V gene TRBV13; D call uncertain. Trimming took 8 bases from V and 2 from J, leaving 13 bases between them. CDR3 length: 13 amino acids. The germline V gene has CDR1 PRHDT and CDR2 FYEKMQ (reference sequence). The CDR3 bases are TGTGCCAGCTCCAAGGCGGTCCCCTACGAGCAGTACTTC. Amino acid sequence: CASSKAVPYEQYF.

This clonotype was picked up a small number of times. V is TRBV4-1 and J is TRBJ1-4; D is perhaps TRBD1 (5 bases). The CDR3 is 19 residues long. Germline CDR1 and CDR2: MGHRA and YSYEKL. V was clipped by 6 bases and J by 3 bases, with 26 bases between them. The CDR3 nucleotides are TGCGCCAGCAGTCCAACCGGGACTTCTTCTGTTGGGTCTAATGAAAAACTGTTTTTT. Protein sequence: CASSPTGTSSVGSNEKLFF.

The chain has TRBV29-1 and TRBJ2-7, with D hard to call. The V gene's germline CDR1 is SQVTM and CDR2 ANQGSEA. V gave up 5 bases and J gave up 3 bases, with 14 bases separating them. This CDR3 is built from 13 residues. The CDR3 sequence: CSVTPLSRYEQYF. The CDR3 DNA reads TGCAGCGTTACCCCACTCTCCCGCTACGAGCAGTACTTC.

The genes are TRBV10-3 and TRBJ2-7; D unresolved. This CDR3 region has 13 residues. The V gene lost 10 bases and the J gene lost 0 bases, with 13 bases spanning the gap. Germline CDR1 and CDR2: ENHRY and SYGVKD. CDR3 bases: TGTGCCACCGTCGTTTCAACCTCCTACGAGCAGTACTTC. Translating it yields CATVVSTSYEQYF.

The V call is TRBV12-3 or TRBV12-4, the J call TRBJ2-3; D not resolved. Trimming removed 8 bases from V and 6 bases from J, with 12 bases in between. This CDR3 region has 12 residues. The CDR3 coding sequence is TGTGCCAGCCCAGGAGTGAAGGATACGCAGTATTTT. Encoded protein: CASPGVKDTQYF.

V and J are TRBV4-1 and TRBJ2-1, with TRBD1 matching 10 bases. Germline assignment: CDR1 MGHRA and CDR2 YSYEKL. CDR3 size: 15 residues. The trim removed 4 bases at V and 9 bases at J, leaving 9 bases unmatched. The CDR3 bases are TGCGCCAGCAGCCCCGGACAGGGGGAGTTGATTGAGCAGTTCTTC. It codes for CASSPGQGELIEQFF.

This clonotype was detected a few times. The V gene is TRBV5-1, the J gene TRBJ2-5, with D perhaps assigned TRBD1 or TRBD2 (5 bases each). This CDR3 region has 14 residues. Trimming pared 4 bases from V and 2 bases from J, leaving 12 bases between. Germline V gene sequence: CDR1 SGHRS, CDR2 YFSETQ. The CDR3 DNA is TGCGCCAGCAGCACAGGTGGGAGTCAAGAGACCCAGTACTTC. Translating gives CASSTGGSQETQYF.

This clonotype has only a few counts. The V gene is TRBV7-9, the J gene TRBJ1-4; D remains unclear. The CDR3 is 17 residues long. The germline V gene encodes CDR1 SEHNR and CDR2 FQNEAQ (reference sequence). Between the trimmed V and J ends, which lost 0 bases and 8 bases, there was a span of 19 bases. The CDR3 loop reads CASSLAGSQFYGEKLFF. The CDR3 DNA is TGTGCCAGCAGCTTAGCTGGATCGCAGTTCTACGGGGAAAAACTGTTTTTT. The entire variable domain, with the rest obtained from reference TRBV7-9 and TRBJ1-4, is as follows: DTGVSQNPRHKITKRGQNVTFRCDPISEHNRLYWYRQTLGQGPEFLTYFQNEAQLEKSRLLSDRFSAERPKGSFSTLEIQRTEQGDSAMYLCASSLAGSQFYGEKLFFGSGTQLSVL.

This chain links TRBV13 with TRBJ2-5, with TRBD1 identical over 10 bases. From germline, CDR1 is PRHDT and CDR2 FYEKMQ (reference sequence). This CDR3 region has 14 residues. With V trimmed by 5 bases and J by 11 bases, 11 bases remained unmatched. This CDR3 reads CASSPGTGAYGQYF. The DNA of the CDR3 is TGTGCCAGCAGCCCCGGGACAGGGGCCTACGGGCAGTACTTC.

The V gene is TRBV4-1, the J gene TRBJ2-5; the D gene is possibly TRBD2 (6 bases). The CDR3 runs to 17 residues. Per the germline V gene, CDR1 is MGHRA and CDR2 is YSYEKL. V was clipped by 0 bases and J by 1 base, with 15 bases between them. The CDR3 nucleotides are TGCGCCAGCAGCCAAGATTGGTTAGCGGCAAGCCAAGAGACCCAGTACTTC. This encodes CASSQDWLAASQETQYF.

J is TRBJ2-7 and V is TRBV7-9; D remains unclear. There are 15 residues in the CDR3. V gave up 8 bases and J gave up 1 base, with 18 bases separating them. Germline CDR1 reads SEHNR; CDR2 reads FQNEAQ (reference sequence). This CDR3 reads CASSLSFQSSYEQYF. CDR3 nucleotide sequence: TGTGCCAGCTCCCTTTCTTTCCAGTCTTCCTACGAGCAGTACTTC.

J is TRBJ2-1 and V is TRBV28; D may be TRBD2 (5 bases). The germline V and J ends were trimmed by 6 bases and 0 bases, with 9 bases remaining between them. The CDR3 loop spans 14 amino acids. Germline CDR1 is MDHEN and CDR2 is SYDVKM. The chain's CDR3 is CASRDFSSYNEQFF. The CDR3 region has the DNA TGTGCCAGCAGGGACTTTAGCTCCTACAATGAGCAGTTCTTC.

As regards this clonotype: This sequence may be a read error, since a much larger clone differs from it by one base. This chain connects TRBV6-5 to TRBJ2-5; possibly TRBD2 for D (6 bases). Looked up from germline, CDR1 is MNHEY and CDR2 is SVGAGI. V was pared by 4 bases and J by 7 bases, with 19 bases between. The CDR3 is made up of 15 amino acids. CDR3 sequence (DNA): TGTGCCAGCAGTTCTTCCGACTCCCTCGGGGGGACCCAGTACTTC. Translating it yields CASSSSDSLGGTQYF.

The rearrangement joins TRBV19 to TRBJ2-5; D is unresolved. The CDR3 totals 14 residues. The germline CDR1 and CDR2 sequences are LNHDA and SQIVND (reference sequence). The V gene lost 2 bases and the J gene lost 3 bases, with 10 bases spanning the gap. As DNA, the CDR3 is TGTGCCAGTAGTATAACGCGGAGCAAAGAGACCCAGTACTTC. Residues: CASSITRSKETQYF.

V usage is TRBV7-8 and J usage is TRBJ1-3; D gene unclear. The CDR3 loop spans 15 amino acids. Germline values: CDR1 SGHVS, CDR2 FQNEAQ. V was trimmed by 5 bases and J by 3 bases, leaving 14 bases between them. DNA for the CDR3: TGTGCCAGCAGCGACCAGCGGGGATTTGGAAACACCATATATTTT. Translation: CASSDQRGFGNTIYF. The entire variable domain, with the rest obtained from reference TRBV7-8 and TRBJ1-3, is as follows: GAGVSQSPRYKVAKRGQDVALRCDPISGHVSLFWYQQALGQGPEFLTYFQNEAQLDKSGLPSDRFFAERPEGSVSTLKIQRTQQEDSAVYLCASSDQRGFGNTIYFGEGSWLTVV.

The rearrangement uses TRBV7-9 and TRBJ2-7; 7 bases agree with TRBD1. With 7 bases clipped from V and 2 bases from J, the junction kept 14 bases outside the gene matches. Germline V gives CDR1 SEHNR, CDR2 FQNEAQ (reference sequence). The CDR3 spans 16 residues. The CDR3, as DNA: TGTGCCAGCACCTCAACTACCCGGGACAGTGCCTACGAGCAGTACTTC. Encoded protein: CASTSTTRDSAYEQYF.

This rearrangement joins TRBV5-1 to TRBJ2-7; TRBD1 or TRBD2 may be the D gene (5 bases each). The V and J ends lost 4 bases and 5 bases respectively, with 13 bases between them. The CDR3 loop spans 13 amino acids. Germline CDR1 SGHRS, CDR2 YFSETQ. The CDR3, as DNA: TGCGCCAGCAGCAGGGGACCGGATCACGAGCAGTACTTC. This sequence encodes CASSRGPDHEQYF.

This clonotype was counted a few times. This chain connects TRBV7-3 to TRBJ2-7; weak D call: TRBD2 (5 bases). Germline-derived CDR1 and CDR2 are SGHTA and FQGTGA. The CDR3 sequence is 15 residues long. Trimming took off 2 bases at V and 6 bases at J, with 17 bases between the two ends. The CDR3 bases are TGTGCCAGCAGCTTACGGCCGGGGTTCCCTGGCGAGCAGTACTTC. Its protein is CASSLRPGFPGEQYF.

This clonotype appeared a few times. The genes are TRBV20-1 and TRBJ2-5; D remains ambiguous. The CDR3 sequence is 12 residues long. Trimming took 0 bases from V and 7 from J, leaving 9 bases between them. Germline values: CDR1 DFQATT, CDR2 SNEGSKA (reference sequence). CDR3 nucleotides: TGCAGTGCTAGAGATCTAGACGGGACCCAGTACTTC. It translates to CSARDLDGTQYF.

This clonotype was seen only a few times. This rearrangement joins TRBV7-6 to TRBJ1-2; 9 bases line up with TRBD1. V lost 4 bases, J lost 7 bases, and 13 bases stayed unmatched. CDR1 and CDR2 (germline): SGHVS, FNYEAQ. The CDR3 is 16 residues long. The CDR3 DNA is TGTGCCAGCAGCTCGTTGCCGGGACAGGGATTTTTTGGCTACACCTTC. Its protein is CASSSLPGQGFFGYTF. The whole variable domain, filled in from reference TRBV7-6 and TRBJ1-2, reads GAGVSQSPRYKVTKRGQDVALRCDPISGHVSLYWYRQALGQGPEFLTYFNYEAQQDKSGLPNDRFSAERPEGSISTLTIQRTEQRDSAMYRCASSSLPGQGFFGYTFGSGTRLTVV.

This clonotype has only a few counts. The CDR3 loop is CASSQDPGQNYEQYF. The CDR3 bases are TGCGCCAGCAGCCAAGATCCGGGACAGAACTACGAGCAGTACTTC. The rearrangement links TRBV4-1 to TRBJ2-7; 7 bases line up with TRBD1. Germline assignment: CDR1 MGHRA and CDR2 YSYEKL. The V segment lost 0 bases and the J segment 3 bases; nucleotides outside the gene matches: 5. This CDR3 has 15 amino acids.

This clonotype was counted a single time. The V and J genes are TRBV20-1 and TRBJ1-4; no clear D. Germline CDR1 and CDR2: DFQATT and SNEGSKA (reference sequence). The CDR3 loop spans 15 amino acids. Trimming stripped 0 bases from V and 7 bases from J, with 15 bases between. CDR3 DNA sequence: TGCAGTGCTAGAGATACGAGCTTCTCAGGTGAAAAACTGTTTTTT. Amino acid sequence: CSARDTSFSGEKLFF.

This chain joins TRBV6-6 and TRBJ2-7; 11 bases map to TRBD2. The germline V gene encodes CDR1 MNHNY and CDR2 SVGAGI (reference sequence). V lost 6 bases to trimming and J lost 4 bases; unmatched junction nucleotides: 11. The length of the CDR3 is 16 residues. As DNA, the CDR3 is TGTGCCAGCAGCTTTTGGGATACTAGCGGGAGTTACGAGCAGTACTTC. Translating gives CASSFWDTSGSYEQYF.

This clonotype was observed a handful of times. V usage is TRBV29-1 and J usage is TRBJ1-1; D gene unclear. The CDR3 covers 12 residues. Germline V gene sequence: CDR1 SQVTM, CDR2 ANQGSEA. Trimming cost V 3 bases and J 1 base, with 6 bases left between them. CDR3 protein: CSVDRPNTEAFF. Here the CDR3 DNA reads TGCAGCGTTGACAGGCCGAACACTGAAGCTTTCTTT.

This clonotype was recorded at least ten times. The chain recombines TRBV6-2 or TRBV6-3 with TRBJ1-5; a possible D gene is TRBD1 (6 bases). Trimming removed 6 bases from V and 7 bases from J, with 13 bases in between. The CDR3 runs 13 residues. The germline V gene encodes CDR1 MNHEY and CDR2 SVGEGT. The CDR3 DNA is TGTGCCAGCAGCCCGGGGGCCAGGCAGCCCCAGCATTTT. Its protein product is CASSPGARQPQHF.

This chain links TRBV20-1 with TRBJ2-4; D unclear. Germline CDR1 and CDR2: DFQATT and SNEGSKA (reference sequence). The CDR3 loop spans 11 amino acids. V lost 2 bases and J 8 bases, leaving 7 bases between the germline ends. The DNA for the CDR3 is TGCAGTGCTAGAAGGCAGGACATTCAGTACTTC. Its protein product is CSARRQDIQYF.